A single sample is the source of the 13 T cell receptor beta chains below, sequenced in a study of T cell responses to AZD1222 COVID-19 vaccine. Generated by immunoSEQ multiplex PCR, the TCRdb table keeps only in-frame clones and is missing some. The data show about 81,000 clones, 90% seen once. The sample consisted of peripheral blood, taken 28 days after the second AZD1222 dose. The receptors originated from an adult who received the AZD1222 COVID-19 vaccine.

This clone has only a few counts. J is TRBJ1-2 and V is TRBV7-8, with 9 bases that match TRBD1. Germline V gene lookup returns CDR1 SGHVS and CDR2 FQNEAQ. With 2 bases clipped from V and 4 bases from J, the junction kept 5 bases outside the gene matches. This CDR3 has 15 amino acids. The CDR3 region is CASSLMGQGPYGYTF. DNA for the CDR3: TGTGCCAGCAGCTTAATGGGACAGGGACCCTATGGCTACACCTTC.

The gene calls are TRBV19 and TRBJ1-1; D remains ambiguous. V gave up 4 bases and J gave up 3 bases, with 9 bases separating them. Germline CDR1 LNHDA, CDR2 SQIVND (reference sequence). This CDR3 has 13 residues. The CDR3 sequence is CASSTGIHTEAFF. CDR3 nucleotides: TGTGCCAGTAGTACCGGGATCCACACTGAAGCTTTCTTT.

The rearrangement joins TRBV2 to TRBJ1-6, with unresolved D. V gave up 2 bases and J gave up 0 bases, with 14 bases separating them. The length of the CDR3 is 18 residues. Germline V gene lookup returns CDR1 SNHLY and CDR2 FYNNEI. CDR3 loop: CASSERHSPSSYNSPLHF. The CDR3 coding sequence is TGTGCCAGCAGTGAAAGACACAGCCCCAGCTCCTATAATTCACCCCTCCACTTT. Looking up the rest from reference TRBV2 and TRBJ1-6 gives the full variable domain: EPEVTQTPSHQVTQMGQEVILRCVPISNHLYFYWYRQILGQKVEFLVSFYNNEISEKSEIFDDQFSVERPDGSNFTLKIRSTKLEDSAMYFCASSERHSPSSYNSPLHFGNGTRLTVT.

The chain couples TRBV19 to TRBJ2-3; TRBD1 aligns across 8 bases. This CDR3 is 17 amino acids long. The J segment lost 5 bases and the V segment lost 3 bases, leaving 13 bases of the junction unmatched. The germline CDR1 and CDR2 sequences are LNHDA and SQIVND (reference sequence). The CDR3 DNA sequence: TGTGCCAGTAGTATCTACGGGACAGGCCGATTGGGAGATACGCAGTATTTT. It yields the protein CASSIYGTGRLGDTQYF.

This chain connects TRBV28 to TRBJ2-1, with D perhaps TRBD2 (6 bases). Per germline, CDR1 MDHEN and CDR2 SYDVKM. The CDR3 has 15 residues. With 6 bases removed from V and 1 base from J, the gap between germline ends came to 13 bases. CDR3 DNA: TGTGCCAGCAGAGCGGACTATCTTTCCTACAATGAGCAGTTCTTC. It encodes CASRADYLSYNEQFF.

V usage is TRBV3-1 (or the pseudogene TRBV3-2) and J usage is TRBJ1-2; D gene ambiguous. Germline CDR1 and CDR2: LGHDT and YNNKEL (reference sequence). CDR3 length: 17 residues. The germline V and J ends were trimmed by 1 base and 0 bases, with 15 bases remaining between them. The CDR3 protein is CASSQALVVFTNYGYTF. The DNA for the CDR3 is TGTGCCAGCAGCCAAGCCTTAGTCGTCTTTACTAACTATGGCTACACCTTC.

The CDR3 nucleotides are TGTGCCAGCAGTTTTCAAACAGGGGGGCATGAAAAACTGTTTTTT. This codes for CASSFQTGGHEKLFF. V usage is TRBV28 and J usage is TRBJ1-4; the match to TRBD1 covers 8 bases. Germline assignment: CDR1 MDHEN and CDR2 SYDVKM. Trimming took 3 bases from V and 6 from J; bases not matched to a gene: 6. CDR3 length: 15 amino acids.

The V gene is TRBV5-5, the J gene TRBJ1-2, with D possibly matching TRBD1 (6 bases). The CDR3 is 14 residues long. From germline, CDR1 is SGHKS and CDR2 YYEKEE (reference sequence). Trimming took 1 base from V and 7 from J, leaving 14 bases between them. CDR3 sequence (DNA): TGTGCCAGCAGCTTGAATAGCAGGGGTGGTGGCTACACCTTC. It codes for CASSLNSRGGGYTF.

The chain employs TRBV10-3 and TRBJ2-7; 8 positions agree with TRBD1. The germline gives CDR1 ENHRY, CDR2 SYGVKD. J was trimmed by 0 bases and V by 7 bases; bases with no gene match: 5. The CDR3 is made up of 14 amino acids. CDR3: CAITGQAVSYEQYF. CDR3 nucleotides: TGTGCCATCACGGGACAGGCCGTCTCCTACGAGCAGTACTTC.

With regard to this clone: Different DNA sequences within this sample yield the same CDR3. This chain links TRBV11-2 with TRBJ2-7, with unresolved D. Between the trimmed V and J ends, which lost 3 bases and 0 bases, there was a span of 9 bases. Germline CDR1 and CDR2: SGHAT and FQNNGV. This CDR3 spans 14 amino acids. For the CDR3, the DNA is TGTGCCAGCAGCTTTGGCGGCGGCTCCTACGAGCAGTACTTC. Translated: CASSFGGGSYEQYF.

The chain combines TRBV6-5 with TRBJ2-7; no clear D gene. CDR1 and CDR2 from the germline V gene are MNHEY and SVGAGI. CDR3 length equals 13 residues. The ends were cut back, 8 bases at V and 2 bases at J, with 13 bases in the middle. CDR3 amino acids: CASSFEGPYEQYF. The CDR3 DNA follows: TGTGCCAGCTCGTTCGAAGGACCCTACGAGCAGTACTTC.

This clone was counted a few times. The V and J genes are TRBV9 and TRBJ1-5; TRBD1 is a possible D gene (6 bases). The CDR3 runs to 15 residues. The ends were cut back, 0 bases at V and 5 bases at J, with 12 bases in the middle. The germline V gene has CDR1 SGDLS and CDR2 YYNGEE. CDR3 nucleotide sequence: TGTGCCAGCAGCGTAGTAAGGGGGGCTGATCAGCCCCAGCATTTT. It specifies CASSVVRGADQPQHF.

Remarks on this clone: Other DNA sequences within the sample encode an identical CDR3. The rearrangement uses TRBV19 and TRBJ1-1; TRBD1 might be the D (5 bases). The CDR3 is 13 residues long. Trimming shortened V by 3 bases and J by 2 bases, and 7 bases separated the two germline ends. Germline loops: CDR1 LNHDA, CDR2 SQIVND (reference sequence). As DNA, the CDR3 is TGTGCCAGTAGTATCCAGGGAAACACTGAAGCTTTCTTT. Protein: CASSIQGNTEAFF. The full variable domain, with the rest looked up from reference TRBV19 and TRBJ1-1, is DGGITQSPKYLFRKEGQNVTLSCEQNLNHDAMYWYRQDPGQGLRLIYYSQIVNDFQKGDIAEGYSVSREKKESFPLTVTSAQKNPTAFYLCASSIQGNTEAFFGQGTRLTVV.